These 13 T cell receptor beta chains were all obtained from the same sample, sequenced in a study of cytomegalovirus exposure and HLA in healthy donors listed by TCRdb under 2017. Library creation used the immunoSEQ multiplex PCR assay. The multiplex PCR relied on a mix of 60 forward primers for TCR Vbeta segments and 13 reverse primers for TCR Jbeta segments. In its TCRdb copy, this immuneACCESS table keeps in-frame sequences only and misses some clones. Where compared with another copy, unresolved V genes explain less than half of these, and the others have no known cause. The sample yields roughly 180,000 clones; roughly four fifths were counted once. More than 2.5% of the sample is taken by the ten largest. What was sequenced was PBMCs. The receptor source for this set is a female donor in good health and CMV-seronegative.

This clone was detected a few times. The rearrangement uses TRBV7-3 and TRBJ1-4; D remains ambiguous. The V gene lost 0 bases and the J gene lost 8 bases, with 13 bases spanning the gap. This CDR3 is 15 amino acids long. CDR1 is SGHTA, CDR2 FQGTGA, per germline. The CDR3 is CASSLTLAVLEKLFF. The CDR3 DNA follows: TGTGCCAGCAGCTTAACGTTGGCAGTCTTGGAAAAACTGTTTTTT.

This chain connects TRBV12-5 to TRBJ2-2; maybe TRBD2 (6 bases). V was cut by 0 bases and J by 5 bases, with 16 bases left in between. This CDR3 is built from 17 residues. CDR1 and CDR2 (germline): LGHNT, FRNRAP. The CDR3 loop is CASGLVLSGEETGELFF. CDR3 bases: TGTGCTAGTGGTTTGGTCCTCTCGGGGGAGGAGACCGGGGAGCTGTTTTTT.

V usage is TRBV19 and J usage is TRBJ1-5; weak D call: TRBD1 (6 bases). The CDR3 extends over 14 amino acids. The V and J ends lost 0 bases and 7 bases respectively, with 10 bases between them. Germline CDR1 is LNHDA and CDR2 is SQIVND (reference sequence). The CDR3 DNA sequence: TGTGCCAGTAGTATAGACGCCCAGGGGCAGCCCCAGCATTTT. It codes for CASSIDAQGQPQHF.

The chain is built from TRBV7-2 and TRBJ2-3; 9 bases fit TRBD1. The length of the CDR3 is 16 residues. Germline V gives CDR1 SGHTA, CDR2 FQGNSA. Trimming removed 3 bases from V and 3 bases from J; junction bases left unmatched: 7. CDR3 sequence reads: CASSLLPGQGTDTQYF. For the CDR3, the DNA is TGTGCCAGCAGCTTGCTGCCGGGACAGGGAACAGATACGCAGTATTTT.

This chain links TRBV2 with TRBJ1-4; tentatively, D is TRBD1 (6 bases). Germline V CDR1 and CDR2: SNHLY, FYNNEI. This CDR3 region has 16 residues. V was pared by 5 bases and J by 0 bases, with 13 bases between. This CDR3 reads CASSPGQRATNEKLFF. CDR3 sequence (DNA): TGTGCCAGCAGTCCTGGACAGCGTGCAACTAATGAAAAACTGTTTTTT.

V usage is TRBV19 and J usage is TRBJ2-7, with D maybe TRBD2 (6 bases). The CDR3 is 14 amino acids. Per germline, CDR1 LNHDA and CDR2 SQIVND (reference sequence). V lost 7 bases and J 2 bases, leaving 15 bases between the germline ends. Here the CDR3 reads CASKEGKVPYEQYF. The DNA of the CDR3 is TGTGCCAGTAAGGAGGGAAAGGTCCCCTACGAGCAGTACTTC.

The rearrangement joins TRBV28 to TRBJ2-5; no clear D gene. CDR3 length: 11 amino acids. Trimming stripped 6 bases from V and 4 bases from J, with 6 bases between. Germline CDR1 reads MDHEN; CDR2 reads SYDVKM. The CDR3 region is CASRTSETQYF. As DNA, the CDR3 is TGTGCCAGCAGGACATCAGAGACCCAGTACTTC. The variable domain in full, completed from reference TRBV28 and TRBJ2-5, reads DVKVTQSSRYLVKRTGEKVFLECVQDMDHENMFWYRQDPGLGLRLIYFSYDVKMKEKGDIPEGYSVSREKKERFSLILESASTNQTSMYLCASRTSETQYFGPGTRLLVL.

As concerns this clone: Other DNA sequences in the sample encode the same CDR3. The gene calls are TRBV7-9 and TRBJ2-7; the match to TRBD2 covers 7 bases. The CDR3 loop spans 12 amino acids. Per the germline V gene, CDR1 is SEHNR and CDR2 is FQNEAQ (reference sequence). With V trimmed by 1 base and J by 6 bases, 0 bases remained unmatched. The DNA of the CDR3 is TGTGCCAGCAGCTTAGGGGGGGGCGAGCAGTACTTC. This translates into CASSLGGGEQYF.

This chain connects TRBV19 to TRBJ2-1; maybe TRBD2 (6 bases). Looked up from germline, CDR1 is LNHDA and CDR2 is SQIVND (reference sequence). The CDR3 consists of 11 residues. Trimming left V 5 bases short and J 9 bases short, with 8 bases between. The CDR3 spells CASSLLAEQFF. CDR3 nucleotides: TGTGCCAGTAGTCTACTAGCTGAGCAGTTCTTC.

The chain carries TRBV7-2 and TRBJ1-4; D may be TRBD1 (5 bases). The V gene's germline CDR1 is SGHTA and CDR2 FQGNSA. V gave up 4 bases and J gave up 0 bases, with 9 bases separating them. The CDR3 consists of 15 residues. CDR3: CASSYDSPTNEKLFF. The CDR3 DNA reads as TGTGCCAGCAGCTACGACAGCCCAACTAATGAAAAACTGTTTTTT. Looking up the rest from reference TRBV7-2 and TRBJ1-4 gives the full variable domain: GAGVSQSPSNKVTEKGKDVELRCDPISGHTALYWYRQSLGQGLEFLIYFQGNSAPDKSGLPSDRFSAERTGGSVSTLTIQRTQQEDSAVYLCASSYDSPTNEKLFFGSGTQLSVL.

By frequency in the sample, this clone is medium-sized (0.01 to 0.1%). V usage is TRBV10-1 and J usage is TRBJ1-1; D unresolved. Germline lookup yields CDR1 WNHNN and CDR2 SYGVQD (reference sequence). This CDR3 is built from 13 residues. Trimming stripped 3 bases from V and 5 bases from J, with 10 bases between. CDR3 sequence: CASSETVGTEAFF. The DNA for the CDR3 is TGCGCCAGCAGTGAAACGGTCGGTACTGAAGCTTTCTTT.

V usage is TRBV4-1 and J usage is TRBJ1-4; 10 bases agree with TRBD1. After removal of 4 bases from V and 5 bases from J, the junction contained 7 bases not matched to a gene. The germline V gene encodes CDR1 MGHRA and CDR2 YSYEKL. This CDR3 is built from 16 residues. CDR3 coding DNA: TGCGCCAGCAGCCGAGACCCGGGACAGGGGAATGAAAAACTGTTTTTT. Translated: CASSRDPGQGNEKLFF.

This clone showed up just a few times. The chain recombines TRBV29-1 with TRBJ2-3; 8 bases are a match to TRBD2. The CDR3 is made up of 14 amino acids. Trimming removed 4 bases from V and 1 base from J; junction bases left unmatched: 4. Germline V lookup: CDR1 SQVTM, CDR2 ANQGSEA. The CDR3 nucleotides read TGCAGCGTTGTACTAGCGGTCGGCACAGATACGCAGTATTTT. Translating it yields CSVVLAVGTDTQYF.